This note documents a single T cell receptor (beta chain) sequence. This table comes from immunoSEQ multiplex PCR, and its TCRdb copy is limited to in-frame clones, with some not included. Here the sample spans more than 2,000,000 clones, around nine tenths being singletons. The data are from a study of shared clonotypes between healthy human individuals. CD45RA-negative memory and CD45RA+ naive subsets were split from the CD4+ cells. Germline CDR1 reads GTSNPN; CDR2 reads SVGIG (reference sequence). The germline V and J ends were trimmed by 7 bases and 5 bases, with 20 bases remaining between them. The CDR3 spans 14 residues.

Sequencing was performed on naive CD4+ T cells sorted from blood. As to subset: CD45RA+ positively selected. The rearrangement joins TRBV30 to TRBJ2-5; unclear D gene. This TCR came from a man aged 18 to 30 in good health. In DNA, the CDR3 is TGTGCCTTCATCCCTTCTCCCTTTTGGGAGACCCAGTACTTC. Its translation is CAFIPSPFWETQYF.